The following is a TCR beta chain sequence with its context. Template switching added UMIs carrying a 6-nucleotide sample barcode. TCRdb reanalyzed the 5' RACE reads, giving one entry per CDR3 protein sequence and no DNA. This table holds around 150,000 distinct CDR3 sequences. These data belong to a study of monozygotic twins with inflammatory bowel disease. The TCR was taken from a human donor with ulcerative colitis or Crohn's disease, or a healthy co-twin of an affected twin (not recorded which). The sample consisted of blood.

The CDR3 here is CASRGRVGTYNSPLHF. The chain recombines TRBV5-1 with TRBJ1-6; TCRdb's D call, TRBD1, is unchecked because there is no DNA. The germline gives CDR1 SGHRS, CDR2 YFSETQ. The CDR3 has 16 amino acids.